These 10 T cell receptor beta chains were all obtained from the same sample, sequenced in a study of cytomegalovirus exposure and HLA in healthy donors. The assay was immunoSEQ multiplex PCR, and TCRdb's table has in-frame clones only and misses some. The sample has about 280,000 clones, approximately 90% seen once; the top ten hold approximately 0.88%. The sample was PBMCs. The receptors come from a woman under 30 in good health and CMV-seronegative.

The V gene is TRBV6-1, the J gene TRBJ2-7, with 13 nucleotides matching TRBD2. Germline values: CDR1 MNHNS, CDR2 SASEGT. The V segment lost 8 bases and the J segment 4 bases; nucleotides outside the gene matches: 5. The CDR3 has 14 residues. The DNA for the CDR3 is TGTGCCAGCTACCGGACTAGCGGGAGTTACGAGCAGTACTTC. Residues: CASYRTSGSYEQYF.

This sequence joins TRBV6-1 and TRBJ2-7, with D possibly matching TRBD1 (6 bases). V was clipped by 7 bases and J by 2 bases, with 15 bases between them. Germline CDR1 is MNHNS and CDR2 is SASEGT. The CDR3 is 14 residues long. The CDR3 bases are TGTGCCAGCACCGTGGGGGCACAAACCTACGAGCAGTACTTC. This codes for CASTVGAQTYEQYF.

The CDR3 DNA reads TGTGCCAGCAGCCTCCGGACAGGGCGAGAGACCCAGTACTTC. The encoded protein is CASSLRTGRETQYF. The chain carries TRBV25-1 and TRBJ2-5; 8 positions match TRBD1. Trimming removed 6 bases from V and 4 bases from J; junction bases left unmatched: 7. Germline CDR1 reads MGHDK; CDR2 reads SYGVNS. The CDR3 spans 14 residues.

Here the CDR3 reads CASSTSGIYNEQFF. CDR3 DNA sequence: TGTGCCAGTAGTACTAGCGGGATATACAATGAGCAGTTCTTC. The chain uses TRBV19 and TRBJ2-1; 9 bases fit TRBD2. This CDR3 has 14 residues. The trim removed 4 bases at V and 4 bases at J, leaving 2 bases unmatched. Germline V gene sequence: CDR1 LNHDA, CDR2 SQIVND (reference sequence).

This chain joins TRBV9 and TRBJ2-7; 9 bases fit TRBD2. The CDR3 is 14 residues long. From germline, CDR1 is SGDLS and CDR2 YYNGEE. V lost 2 bases and J lost 2; bases outside the gene matches: 2. CDR3 in amino acids: CASSVQREAYEQYF. CDR3 in DNA: TGTGCCAGCAGCGTCCAGCGGGAGGCCTACGAGCAGTACTTC. The variable domain in full, with the rest retrieved from reference TRBV9 and TRBJ2-7, is DSGVTQTPKHLITATGQRVTLRCSPRSGDLSVYWYQQSLDQGLQFLIQYYNGEERAKGNILERFSAQQFPDLHSELNLSSLELGDSALYFCASSVQREAYEQYFGPGTRLTVT.

This clone has only one observation. The rearrangement links TRBV30 to TRBJ2-7; 8 positions agree with TRBD2. Germline CDR1 and CDR2: GTSNPN and SVGIG (reference sequence). The CDR3 totals 13 residues. Trimming took 3 bases from V and 4 from J; bases not matched to a gene: 5. The CDR3 sequence is CAWSRERGYEQYF. For the CDR3, the DNA is TGTGCCTGGAGCCGTGAGCGGGGGTACGAGCAGTACTTC.

This clone turned up a few times. This rearrangement joins TRBV5-1 to TRBJ2-1, with 10 bases matching TRBD2. The V and J ends lost 3 bases and 0 bases, in that order; junction bases with no gene match: 9. Germline-derived CDR1 and CDR2 are SGHRS and YFSETQ. This CDR3 contains 18 residues. CDR3: CASSSRLAGRSSYNEQFF. The CDR3 DNA reads TGCGCCAGCAGCTCGAGACTAGCGGGCCGAAGCTCCTACAATGAGCAGTTCTTC.

The chain has TRBV6-1 and TRBJ1-6; 7 bases line up with TRBD1. From germline, CDR1 is MNHNS and CDR2 SASEGT. Trimming removed 6 bases from V and 6 bases from J; junction bases left unmatched: 8. The CDR3 is 15 residues long. DNA for the CDR3: TGTGCCAGCAGCTATACAGGGGCTGTTAATTCACCCCTCCACTTT. Amino acid sequence: CASSYTGAVNSPLHF.

V is TRBV28 and J is TRBJ1-5, with D possibly matching TRBD1 (5 bases). This CDR3 region has 14 residues. Trimming shortened V by 4 bases and J by 4 bases, and 11 bases separated the two germline ends. The V gene's germline CDR1 is MDHEN and CDR2 SYDVKM. DNA for the CDR3: TGTGCCAGCAGTTCCCGACAGATGAATCAGCCCCAGCATTTT. Protein: CASSSRQMNQPQHF.

This chain joins TRBV5-4 and TRBJ2-1, with 7 positions matching TRBD2. Germline V gives CDR1 SGHNT, CDR2 YYREEE (reference sequence). The CDR3 loop spans 12 amino acids. Trimming cost V 1 base and J 10 bases; bases outside gene matches: 2. CDR3 nucleotide sequence: TGTGCCAGCAGCTTGTGGGGGGGGGAGCAGTTCTTC. It is translated as CASSLWGGEQFF.